What follows are 10 T cell receptor beta chains derived from one specimen sequenced in a study of human T cells and chemical hapten exposure. TCRdb used MiXCR to reprocess the RACE reads, holding one entry per CDR3 protein. The data contain tens of thousands of distinct CDR3 sequences, 9.5% to 11% of them singletons. Time point here: patch test 2, 6 weeks after DPC sensitization. Indicated treatment: therapeutic diphenylcyclopropenone sensitization with weekly scalp DPC. The specimen was whole blood, collected in connection with sensitization to the hapten diphenylcyclopropenone (DPC). These receptors were taken from a man aged 40-50 years with alopecia areata. Some clones in this sample may be carry-over from other donors' samples.

In this sample, this clonotype turned up a few times. The V call is TRBV28, the J call TRBJ2-7; 9 bases match TRBD1. Germline lookup yields CDR1 MDHEN and CDR2 SYDVKM. The CDR3 runs 14 residues. Losses at the gene ends were 5 bases for V and 1 base for J; bases not matched to a gene: 3. CDR3 sequence (DNA): TGTGCCAGCAGTCTCGGGACAGGGTCCTACGAGCAGTACGTC. This encodes CASSLGTGSYEQYV.

This clonotype was recorded many times. The chain is built from TRBV28 and TRBJ2-4; D is undetermined. The CDR3 covers 15 residues. The V gene lost 5 bases and the J gene lost 0 bases, with 11 bases spanning the gap. Germline lookup yields CDR1 MDHEN and CDR2 SYDVKM. CDR3 sequence: CASSPRLLAKNIQYF. The CDR3 DNA sequence: TGTGCCAGCAGTCCGCGGTTGTTAGCCAAAAACATTCAGTACTTC.

The chain employs TRBV5-1 and TRBJ2-7, with D unresolved. The CDR3 length is 13 residues. The germline V gene has CDR1 SGHRS and CDR2 YFSETQ. Trimming left V 3 bases short and J 7 bases short, with 14 bases between. The CDR3 loop reads CASSSSVGREQYF. The CDR3 DNA reads as TGCGCCAGCAGCTCGAGCGTGGGTCGGGAGCAGTACTTC.

This clonotype was seen at least ten times. This chain links TRBV28 with TRBJ1-2; no definite D call. Germline values: CDR1 MDHEN, CDR2 SYDVKM. V shed 4 bases and J shed 3 bases, with 12 bases lying between them. The CDR3 loop spans 14 amino acids. The chain's CDR3 is CASSSPPSDYGYTF. The CDR3 region has the DNA TGTGCCAGCAGTTCGCCTCCCTCTGACTATGGCTACACCTTC.

This clonotype was seen a handful of times. The rearrangement uses TRBV28 and TRBJ2-3, with a tentative D call TRBD1 (6 bases). Germline V CDR1 and CDR2: MDHEN, SYDVKM. Trimming cost V 0 bases and J 6 bases, with 13 bases left between them. This CDR3 spans 15 amino acids. The CDR3 sequence is CASSLWGTQGDTQYF. In nucleotides, the CDR3 is TGTGCCAGCAGTTTATGGGGTACCCAGGGGGATACGCAGTATTTT.

This clonotype was found many times. The chain recombines TRBV5-1 with TRBJ2-1; possible D gene TRBD1, 6 bases. V was shortened by 4 bases and J by 9 bases, with 17 bases between the two germline ends. CDR3 length: 14 residues. Germline loops: CDR1 SGHRS, CDR2 YFSETQ. DNA for the CDR3: TGCGCCAGCAGCCACGAGCTTGGGGACATTGAGCAGTTCTTC. As protein: CASSHELGDIEQFF.

In its sample, this clonotype was seen a few times. The chain joins TRBV29-1 to TRBJ1-5, with D possibly TRBD1 on 6 matching bases. V dropped 4 bases and J dropped 1 base, with 11 bases sitting between them. The CDR3 contains 14 residues. Germline V gene lookup returns CDR1 SQVTM and CDR2 ANQGSEA. CDR3 nucleotides: TGCAGCGTTGGGTCGGGGGCCAGCAATCAGCCCCAGCATTTT. It is translated as CSVGSGASNQPQHF.

This clonotype has more than one count but fewer than ten. The CDR3 sequence is CASSYVTGRTYEQYV. DNA for the CDR3: TGTGCCAGCAGTTACGTGACAGGGAGGACTTACGAGCAGTACGTC. This chain joins TRBV6-2 or TRBV6-3 and TRBJ2-7; TRBD1 might be the D (7 bases). The CDR3 covers 15 residues. Germline V gene data show CDR1 as MNHEY and CDR2 as SVGEGT. Deletions cut 2 bases from V and 4 bases from J, with 15 bases between.

The CDR3 is CASSSSGRSTDTQYF. As DNA, the CDR3 is TGTGCCAGCAGCTCTAGCGGGAGAAGCACAGATACGCAGTATTTT. V is TRBV7-3 and J is TRBJ2-3; 10 bases align to TRBD2. The CDR3 is 15 residues long. Trimming at V came to 4 bases and at J to 0 bases, leaving 1 base not matched to a gene. Germline V CDR1 and CDR2: SGHTA, FQGTGA.

This clonotype was found many times. The chain employs TRBV30 and TRBJ1-6, with 8 nucleotides matching TRBD1. The CDR3 consists of 14 residues. Trimming at V came to 3 bases and at J to 8 bases, leaving 6 bases not matched to a gene. Per the germline V gene, CDR1 is GTSNPN and CDR2 is SVGIG (reference sequence). The CDR3 sequence is CAWSTGTGDSPLHF. The CDR3 DNA reads as TGTGCCTGGAGCACCGGGACAGGCGATTCACCCCTCCACTTT.